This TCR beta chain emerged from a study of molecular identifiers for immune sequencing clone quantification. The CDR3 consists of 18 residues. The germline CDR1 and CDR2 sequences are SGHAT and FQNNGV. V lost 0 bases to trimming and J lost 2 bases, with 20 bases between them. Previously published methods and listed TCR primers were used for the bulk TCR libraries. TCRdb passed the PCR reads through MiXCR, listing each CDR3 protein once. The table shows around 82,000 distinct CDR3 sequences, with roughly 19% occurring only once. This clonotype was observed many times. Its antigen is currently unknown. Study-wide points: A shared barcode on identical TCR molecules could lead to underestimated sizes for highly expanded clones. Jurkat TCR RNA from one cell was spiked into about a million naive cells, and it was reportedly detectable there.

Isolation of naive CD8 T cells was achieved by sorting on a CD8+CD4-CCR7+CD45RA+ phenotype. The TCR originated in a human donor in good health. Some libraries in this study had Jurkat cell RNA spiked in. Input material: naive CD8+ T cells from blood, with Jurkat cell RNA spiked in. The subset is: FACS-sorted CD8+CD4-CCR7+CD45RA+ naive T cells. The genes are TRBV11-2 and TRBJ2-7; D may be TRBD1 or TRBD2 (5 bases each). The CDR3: CASSLDRLLGDLTYEQYF. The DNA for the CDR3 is TGTGCCAGCAGCTTAGATCGGTTGCTCGGGGACCTAACCTACGAGCAGTACTTC.